Listed below are T cell receptor beta chains from one sample, sequenced in a study of blood T cell repertoires in COVID-19. The method was immunoSEQ multiplex PCR; TCRdb's version includes in-frame clones alone and lacks a portion of them. The sample consists of about 74,000 clones, about 80% of them appearing once. The sequenced sample was peripheral blood. The receptors here all came from a man older than 75 with acute or convalescent COVID-19. The CDR3 runs from the conserved cysteine through the conserved F or W. D genes are given only for firm matches. Clone size appears in some rows only: once, few, many, or a class for an expanded clone.

abundance: -; j_gene: TRBJ1-3; d_gene: -; v_gene: TRBV7-2; CDR3nt: TGTGCCAGCAGCCTAGGGTTTACAGGAAACACCATATATTTT; CDR3aa: CASSLGFTGNTIYF
abundance: -; j_gene: TRBJ2-7; d_gene: -; v_gene: TRBV29-1; CDR3nt: TGCAGCGTTGCACGGACAGCCTTTAACTACGAGCAGTACTTC; CDR3aa: CSVARTAFNYEQYF
abundance: few; j_gene: TRBJ1-6; d_gene: TRBD1; v_gene: TRBV6-5; CDR3nt: TGTGCCAGCAGTTACTCTAACAGGGGGCATAATTCACCCCTCCACTTT; CDR3aa: CASSYSNRGHNSPLHF
abundance: -; j_gene: TRBJ1-4; d_gene: TRBD1; v_gene: TRBV4-3; CDR3nt: TGCGCCAGCAGCCATTTCCCGGGACAGCCTAATGAAAAACTGTTTTTT; CDR3aa: CASSHFPGQPNEKLFF
abundance: -; j_gene: TRBJ2-7; d_gene: -; v_gene: TRBV27; CDR3nt: TGTGCCAGCAGTTTAAGAGCGGCCGCCTACGAGCAGTACTTC; CDR3aa: CASSLRAAAYEQYF
abundance: few; j_gene: TRBJ2-3; d_gene: -; v_gene: TRBV28; CDR3nt: TGTGCCAGCAGTTTGGCTCGCCGCACAGATACGCAGTATTTT; CDR3aa: CASSLARRTDTQYF
abundance: -; j_gene: TRBJ1-2; d_gene: TRBD1; v_gene: TRBV19; CDR3nt: TGTGCCACAGGACAGGCCCTAGAAGGCTACACCTTC; CDR3aa: CATGQALEGYTF
abundance: -; j_gene: TRBJ2-5; d_gene: TRBD2; v_gene: TRBV15; CDR3nt: TGTGCCACCAGCAGTAATGGGGGAGGGGAGACCCAGTACTTC; CDR3aa: CATSSNGGGETQYF
abundance: -; j_gene: TRBJ2-1; d_gene: TRBD2; v_gene: TRBV2; CDR3nt: TGTGCCAGCAGTGGTCTAGCGGGGGGAGACAATGAGCAGTTCTTC; CDR3aa: CASSGLAGGDNEQFF
abundance: -; j_gene: TRBJ2-7; d_gene: TRBD2; v_gene: TRBV27; CDR3nt: TGTGCCAGCAGTTTAAGTAGCGGGAGGGCTGGACCTTTCAAGCAGTACTTC; CDR3aa: CASSLSSGRAGPFKQYF
abundance: -; j_gene: TRBJ2-3; d_gene: TRBD1; v_gene: TRBV19; CDR3nt: TGTGCCAGTAGTATGGCAGGGGGATACACAGATACGCAGTATTTT; CDR3aa: CASSMAGGYTDTQYF
abundance: -; j_gene: TRBJ2-5; d_gene: TRBD2; v_gene: TRBV5-1; CDR3nt: TGCGCCAGCAGCCCCGGGGGGGAGACCCAGTACTTC; CDR3aa: CASSPGGETQYF
abundance: -; j_gene: TRBJ2-3; d_gene: TRBD2; v_gene: TRBV7-2; CDR3nt: TGTGCCAGCAGCGCCTGGGGGGGTCCTTCGAATACGCAGTATTTT; CDR3aa: CASSAWGGPSNTQYF
abundance: -; j_gene: TRBJ2-1; d_gene: TRBD2; v_gene: TRBV6-1; CDR3nt: TGTGCCAGCAGTGAAGGCGGGGGGAGATACAATGAGCAGTTCTTC; CDR3aa: CASSEGGGRYNEQFF
abundance: few; j_gene: TRBJ2-1; d_gene: -; v_gene: TRBV7-2; CDR3nt: TGTGCCAGCAGCCAGGACTTTTCCTACAATGAGCAGTTCTTC; CDR3aa: CASSQDFSYNEQFF
abundance: -; j_gene: TRBJ2-1; d_gene: -; v_gene: TRBV18; CDR3nt: TGTGCCAGCTCATCCAACAGCGGCGATGAGCAGTTCTTC; CDR3aa: CASSSNSGDEQFF
abundance: -; j_gene: TRBJ2-2; d_gene: -; v_gene: TRBV7-9; CDR3nt: TGTGCCAGCAGCTTAGTTCGGACCGGGGAGCTGTTTTTT; CDR3aa: CASSLVRTGELFF
abundance: -; j_gene: TRBJ1-4; d_gene: TRBD1; v_gene: TRBV3-1/TRBV3-2; CDR3nt: TGTGCCAGCAGCCACCCGACAGGGGGAGGTGAAAAACTGTTTTTT; CDR3aa: CASSHPTGGGEKLFF
abundance: -; j_gene: TRBJ1-6; d_gene: TRBD1; v_gene: TRBV14; CDR3nt: TGTGCCAGCAGCTTCCGGGACAGGGCCAATTCACCCCTCCACTTT; CDR3aa: CASSFRDRANSPLHF
abundance: -; j_gene: TRBJ1-5; d_gene: -; v_gene: TRBV6-5; CDR3nt: TGTGCCAGCAGTTACTCGGCGGACATTGGTCAGCCCCAGCATTTT; CDR3aa: CASSYSADIGQPQHF
abundance: -; j_gene: TRBJ1-5; d_gene: -; v_gene: TRBV15; CDR3nt: TGTGCCACCAGCCTAAGACAGAATGGCAATCAGCCCCAGCATTTT; CDR3aa: CATSLRQNGNQPQHF
abundance: -; j_gene: TRBJ2-2; d_gene: TRBD1; v_gene: TRBV28; CDR3nt: TGTGCCAGTAGGTACGGGACAGGGAGGACCGGGGAGCTGTTTTTT; CDR3aa: CASRYGTGRTGELFF
abundance: -; j_gene: TRBJ1-2; d_gene: -; v_gene: TRBV4-1; CDR3nt: TGCGCCAGCAGCCAAGTTACGGGAACGTACCTTCACACCTTC; CDR3aa: CASSQVTGTYLHTF
abundance: few; j_gene: TRBJ2-1; d_gene: TRBD1; v_gene: TRBV19; CDR3nt: TGTGCCAGTAGTATGCGACCCGGGACAGCTATCAATGAGCAGTTCTTC; CDR3aa: CASSMRPGTAINEQFF
abundance: -; j_gene: TRBJ1-5; d_gene: -; v_gene: TRBV19; CDR3nt: TGTGCCAGTAGTAAGACAGTTAATCAGCCCCAGCATTTT; CDR3aa: CASSKTVNQPQHF
abundance: -; j_gene: TRBJ1-1; d_gene: -; v_gene: TRBV28; CDR3nt: TGTGCCAGCAGTTTAATGGCACTGAACACTGAAGCTTTCTTT; CDR3aa: CASSLMALNTEAFF
abundance: -; j_gene: TRBJ2-3; d_gene: -; v_gene: TRBV5-4; CDR3nt: TGTGCCAGCAGCTTGGGAGGGCGTGAAGATACGCAGTATTTT; CDR3aa: CASSLGGREDTQYF
abundance: -; j_gene: TRBJ2-7; d_gene: -; v_gene: TRBV7-2; CDR3nt: TGTGCCAGCAGCTTAGCTTCAGGGTCCTACGAGCAGTACTTC; CDR3aa: CASSLASGSYEQYF
abundance: -; j_gene: TRBJ2-3; d_gene: TRBD2; v_gene: TRBV11-2; CDR3nt: TGTGCCAGCAGCTTCTCAGGACTAGCGGCCGCCCCGGCAGATACGCAGTATTTT; CDR3aa: CASSFSGLAAAPADTQYF
abundance: -; j_gene: TRBJ2-7; d_gene: -; v_gene: TRBV28; CDR3nt: TGTGCCAGTTCGGACAGAACTGTGAGCTCCTACGAGCAGTACTTC; CDR3aa: CASSDRTVSSYEQYF
abundance: -; j_gene: TRBJ2-2; d_gene: TRBD2; v_gene: TRBV28; CDR3nt: TGTGCCAGCAGTTTTCTGACTAGCGGGGCCGGGAAGAACACCGGGGAGCTGTTTTTT; CDR3aa: CASSFLTSGAGKNTGELFF
abundance: -; j_gene: TRBJ1-4; d_gene: TRBD1; v_gene: TRBV24-1; CDR3nt: TGTGCCACCAGTGATCCCGGGACAGGGGCTGAAAAACTGTTTTTT; CDR3aa: CATSDPGTGAEKLFF
abundance: -; j_gene: TRBJ2-3; d_gene: TRBD2; v_gene: TRBV4-3; CDR3nt: TGCGCCAGCAGCCAAGAGTGGCGGGAGTCGGATACGCAGTATTTT; CDR3aa: CASSQEWRESDTQYF
abundance: once; j_gene: TRBJ2-7; d_gene: -; v_gene: TRBV2; CDR3nt: TGTGCCAGTAACAGGGTTACCTACGAGCAGTACTTC; CDR3aa: CASNRVTYEQYF
abundance: -; j_gene: TRBJ2-7; d_gene: TRBD2; v_gene: TRBV18; CDR3nt: TGTGCCAGCTCGCTAACTAGCGGGTTCTCCTACGAGCAGTACTTC; CDR3aa: CASSLTSGFSYEQYF
abundance: once; j_gene: TRBJ1-2; d_gene: -; v_gene: TRBV2; CDR3nt: TGTGCCAGCAGTCGCCTATCCTTCTATGGCTACACCTTC; CDR3aa: CASSRLSFYGYTF
abundance: -; j_gene: TRBJ2-1; d_gene: -; v_gene: TRBV5-1; CDR3nt: TGCGCCAGCAGCCTCTACTATGAGCAGTTCTTC; CDR3aa: CASSLYYEQFF